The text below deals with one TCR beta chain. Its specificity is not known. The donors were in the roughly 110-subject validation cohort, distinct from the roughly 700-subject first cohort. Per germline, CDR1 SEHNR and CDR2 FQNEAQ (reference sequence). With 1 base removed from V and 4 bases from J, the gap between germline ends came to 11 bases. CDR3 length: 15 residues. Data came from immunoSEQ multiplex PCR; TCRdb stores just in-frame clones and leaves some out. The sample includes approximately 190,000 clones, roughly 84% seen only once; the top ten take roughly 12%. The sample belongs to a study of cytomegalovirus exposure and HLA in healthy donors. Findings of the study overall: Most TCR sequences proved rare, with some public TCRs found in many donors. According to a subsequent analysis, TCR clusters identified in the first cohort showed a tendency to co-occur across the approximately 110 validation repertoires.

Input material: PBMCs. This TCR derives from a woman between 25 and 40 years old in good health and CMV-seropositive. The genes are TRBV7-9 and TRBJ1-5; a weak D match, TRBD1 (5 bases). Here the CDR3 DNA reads TGTGCCAGCAGCTTAGTTGGGACTGGGAATCAGCCCCAGCATTTT. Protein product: CASSLVGTGNQPQHF.